The clone carrying this T cell receptor (beta chain) was seen more than once but under ten times. Its antigen is undetermined. The data belong to a study of response to subunit inactivated influenza vaccine. Study observations and caveats: The authors offered the suggestion that each seasonal influenza vaccination recruits few new T cells.

MiXCR, applied by TCRdb to the RT-PCR reads, yields one record per CDR3 protein. Among 800,000 or so distinct CDR3 sequences, about 20% were seen once, and the ten largest hold roughly 10%. This clonotype originated in a man between 50 and 59 years old who received an inactivated influenza vaccine. The sequencing used PBMCs from blood, collected 5 days after vaccination.

The CDR3: CASSYLSGTGGGLPEAFF. As DNA, the CDR3 is TGTGCCAGCAGTTATCTATCCGGGACAGGGGGCGGACTACCTGAAGCTTTCTTT. The chain recombines TRBV6-5 with TRBJ1-1; TRBD1 agrees at 12 bases. Trimming at V came to 3 bases and at J to 6 bases, leaving 14 bases not matched to a gene. The CDR3 runs to 18 residues. Per germline, CDR1 MNHEY and CDR2 SVGAGI.